Listed below are T cell receptor beta chains from one sample, sequenced in a study of blood T cell repertoires in COVID-19. Assay: immunoSEQ multiplex PCR; the TCRdb copy retains only in-frame clones and omits some. The sample has about 330,000 clones, approximately 90% seen once; the top ten hold roughly a tenth. The sequencing input was peripheral blood. Receptors were obtained from a man younger than 45 with COVID-19, enrolled during active disease. CDR3s include the opening cysteine and the closing phenylalanine or tryptophan. Each record gives: clone size, V gene, J gene, D gene, CDR3 protein, CDR3 DNA. D genes are given only for firm matches. Clone size is not always given. Where it is, it says once, few, many or a class for expanded clones.

-	TRBV19	TRBJ2-7	-	CASSNQGGHEQYF	TGTGCCAGTAGTAATCAGGGGGGCCACGAGCAGTACTTC
-	TRBV27	TRBJ1-5	-	CASGNTQGWGNQPQHF	TGTGCCAGCGGAAACACACAGGGATGGGGCAATCAGCCCCAGCATTTT
-	TRBV28	TRBJ2-5	TRBD2	CASSSLAVGGTQYF	TGTGCCAGCAGTTCTCTAGCGGTGGGAGGGACCCAGTACTTC
few	TRBV7-9	TRBJ1-5	-	CASSLAGGSNQPQHF	TGTGCCAGCAGCTTAGCAGGAGGGAGCAATCAGCCCCAGCATTTT
-	TRBV28	TRBJ2-6	TRBD2	CASSRGLASDGANVLTF	TGTGCCAGCAGTCGGGGACTAGCCTCCGACGGGGCCAACGTCCTGACTTTC
few	TRBV7-2	TRBJ1-5	TRBD1	CASSSDRGTQPQHF	TGTGCCAGCAGCTCGGACAGGGGGACTCAGCCCCAGCATTTT
-	TRBV24-1	TRBJ2-3	-	CATSPDRNTDTQYF	TGTGCCACTTCTCCGGACAGAAACACAGATACGCAGTATTTT
-	TRBV10-2	TRBJ1-1	-	CASTQDSMNTEAFF	TGCGCCAGCACCCAGGACAGTATGAACACTGAAGCTTTCTTT
-	TRBV11-2	TRBJ2-3	-	CASSFSTPTQYF	TGTGCCAGCAGCTTTTCTACTCCTACGCAGTATTTT
once	TRBV27	TRBJ2-2	TRBD2	CASIGLAGVRGGELFF	TGTGCCAGTATCGGACTAGCGGGAGTAAGGGGCGGGGAGCTGTTTTTT